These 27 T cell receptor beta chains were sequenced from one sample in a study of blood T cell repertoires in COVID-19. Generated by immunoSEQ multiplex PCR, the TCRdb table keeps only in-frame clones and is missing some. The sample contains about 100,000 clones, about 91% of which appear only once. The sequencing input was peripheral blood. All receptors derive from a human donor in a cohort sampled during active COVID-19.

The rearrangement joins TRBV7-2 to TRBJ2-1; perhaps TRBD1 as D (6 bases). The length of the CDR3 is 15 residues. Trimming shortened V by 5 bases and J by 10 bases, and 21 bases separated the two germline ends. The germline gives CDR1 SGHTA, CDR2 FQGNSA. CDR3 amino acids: CASSQKQGRNDEQFF. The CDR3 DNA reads TGTGCCAGCAGCCAAAAACAGGGCAGGAATGACGAGCAGTTCTTC.

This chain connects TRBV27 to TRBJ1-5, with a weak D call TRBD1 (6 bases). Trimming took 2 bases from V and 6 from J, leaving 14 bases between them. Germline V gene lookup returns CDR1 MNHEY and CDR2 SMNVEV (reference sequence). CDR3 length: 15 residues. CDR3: CASSLSGGPGQPQHF. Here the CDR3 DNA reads TGTGCCAGCAGTTTAAGCGGGGGGCCTGGTCAGCCCCAGCATTTT.

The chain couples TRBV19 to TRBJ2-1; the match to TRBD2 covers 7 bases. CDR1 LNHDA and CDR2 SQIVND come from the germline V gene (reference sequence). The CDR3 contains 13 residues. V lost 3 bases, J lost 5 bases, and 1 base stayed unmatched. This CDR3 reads CASSMGTNNEQFF. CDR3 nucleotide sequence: TGTGCCAGTAGTATGGGGACTAACAATGAGCAGTTCTTC.

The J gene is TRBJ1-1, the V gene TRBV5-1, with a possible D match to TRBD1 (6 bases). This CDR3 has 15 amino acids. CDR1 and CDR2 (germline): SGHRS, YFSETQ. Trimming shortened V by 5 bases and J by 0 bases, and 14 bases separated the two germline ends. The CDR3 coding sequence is TGCGCCAGCAGGTTGAAACAGGGCCTGAACACTGAAGCTTTCTTT. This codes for CASRLKQGLNTEAFF.

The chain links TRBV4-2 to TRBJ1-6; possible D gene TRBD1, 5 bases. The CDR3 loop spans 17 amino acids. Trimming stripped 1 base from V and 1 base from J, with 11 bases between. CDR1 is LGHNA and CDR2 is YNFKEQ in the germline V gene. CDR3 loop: CASSQVRQGSYNSPLHF. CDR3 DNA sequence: TGTGCCAGCAGCCAAGTGCGCCAGGGTTCCTATAATTCACCCCTCCACTTT.

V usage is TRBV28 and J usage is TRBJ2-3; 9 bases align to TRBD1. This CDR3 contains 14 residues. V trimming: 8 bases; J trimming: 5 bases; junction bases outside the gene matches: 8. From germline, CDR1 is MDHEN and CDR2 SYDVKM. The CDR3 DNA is TGTGCCAGCCTGACAGGGGGGTACGGAGATACGCAGTATTTT. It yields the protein CASLTGGYGDTQYF.

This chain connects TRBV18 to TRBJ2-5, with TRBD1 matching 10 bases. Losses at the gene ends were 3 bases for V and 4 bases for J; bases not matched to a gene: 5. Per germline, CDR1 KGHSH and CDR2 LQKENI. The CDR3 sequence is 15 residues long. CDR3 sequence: CASSPPRDRGETQYF. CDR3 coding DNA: TGTGCCAGCTCACCGCCCCGGGACAGGGGAGAGACCCAGTACTTC.

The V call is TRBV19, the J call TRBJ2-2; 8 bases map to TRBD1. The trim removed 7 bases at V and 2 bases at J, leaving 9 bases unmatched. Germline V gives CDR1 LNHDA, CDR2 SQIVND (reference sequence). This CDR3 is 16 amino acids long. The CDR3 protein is CASTKDRGGNTGELFF. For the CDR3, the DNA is TGTGCCAGTACCAAAGACAGGGGAGGTAACACCGGGGAGCTGTTTTTT.

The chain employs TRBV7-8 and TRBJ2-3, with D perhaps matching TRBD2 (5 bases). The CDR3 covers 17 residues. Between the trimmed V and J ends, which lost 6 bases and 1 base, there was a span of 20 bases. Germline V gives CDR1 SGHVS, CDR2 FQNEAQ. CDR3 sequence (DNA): TGTGCCAGCAGGATTTCTACGATTGACGGGGGCACAGATACGCAGTATTTT. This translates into CASRISTIDGGTDTQYF.

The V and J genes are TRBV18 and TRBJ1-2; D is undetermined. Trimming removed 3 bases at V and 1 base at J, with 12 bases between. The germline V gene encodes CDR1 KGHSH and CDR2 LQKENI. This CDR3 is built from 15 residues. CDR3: CASSPRRSHNYGYTF. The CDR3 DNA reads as TGTGCCAGCTCACCTCGGAGGTCGCATAACTATGGCTACACCTTC.

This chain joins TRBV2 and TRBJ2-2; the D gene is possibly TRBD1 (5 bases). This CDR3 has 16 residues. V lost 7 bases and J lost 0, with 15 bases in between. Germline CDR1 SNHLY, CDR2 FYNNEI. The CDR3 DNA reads TGTGCCAGCAAGTCAGGGCCTCTATCGAACACCGGGGAGCTGTTTTTT. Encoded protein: CASKSGPLSNTGELFF.

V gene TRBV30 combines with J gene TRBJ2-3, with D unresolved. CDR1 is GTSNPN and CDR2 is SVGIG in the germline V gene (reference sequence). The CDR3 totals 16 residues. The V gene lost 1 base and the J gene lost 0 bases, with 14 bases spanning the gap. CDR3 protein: CAWSGASDSSTDTQYF. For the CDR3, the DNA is TGTGCCTGGAGTGGGGCTTCTGATTCTAGCACAGATACGCAGTATTTT.

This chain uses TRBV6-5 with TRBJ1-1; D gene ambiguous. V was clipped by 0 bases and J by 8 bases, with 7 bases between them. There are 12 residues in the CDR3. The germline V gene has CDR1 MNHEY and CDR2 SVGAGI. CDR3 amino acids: CASSYSSGEAFF. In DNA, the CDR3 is TGTGCCAGCAGTTACTCTTCGGGAGAAGCTTTCTTT.

CDR3 DNA: TGTGCCAGCAGTGGCCGGGGGGGCACTGAAGCTTTCTTT. Its protein product is CASSGRGGTEAFF. The V gene is TRBV25-1, the J gene TRBJ1-1; D possibly corresponds to TRBD1 (5 bases). The germline V and J ends were trimmed by 4 bases and 4 bases, with 10 bases remaining between them. Germline values: CDR1 MGHDK, CDR2 SYGVNS. The CDR3 runs 13 residues.

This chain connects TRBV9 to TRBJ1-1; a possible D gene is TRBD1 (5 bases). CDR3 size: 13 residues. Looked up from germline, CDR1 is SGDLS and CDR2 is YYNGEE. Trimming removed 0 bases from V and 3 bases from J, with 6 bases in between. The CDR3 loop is CASSVGGDTEAFF. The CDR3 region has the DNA TGTGCCAGCAGCGTAGGGGGGGACACTGAAGCTTTCTTT.

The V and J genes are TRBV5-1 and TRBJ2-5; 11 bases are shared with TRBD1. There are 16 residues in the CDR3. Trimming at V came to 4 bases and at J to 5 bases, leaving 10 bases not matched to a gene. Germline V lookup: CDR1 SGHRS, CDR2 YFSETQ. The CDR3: CASSKGQGGLGETQYF. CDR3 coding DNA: TGCGCCAGCAGCAAGGGACAGGGGGGACTCGGGGAGACCCAGTACTTC. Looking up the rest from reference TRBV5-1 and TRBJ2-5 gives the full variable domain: KAGVTQTPRYLIKTRGQQVTLSCSPISGHRSVSWYQQTPGQGLQFLFEYFSETQRNKGNFPGRFSGRQFSNSRSEMNVSTLELGDSALYLCASSKGQGGLGETQYFGPGTRLLVL.

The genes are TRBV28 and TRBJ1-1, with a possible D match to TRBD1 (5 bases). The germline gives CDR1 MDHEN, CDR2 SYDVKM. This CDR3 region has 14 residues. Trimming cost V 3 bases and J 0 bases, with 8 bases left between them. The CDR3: CASSLGGVNTEAFF. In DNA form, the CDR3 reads TGTGCCAGCAGTTTGGGGGGGGTGAACACTGAAGCTTTCTTT. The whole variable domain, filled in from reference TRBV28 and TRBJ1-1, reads DVKVTQSSRYLVKRTGEKVFLECVQDMDHENMFWYRQDPGLGLRLIYFSYDVKMKEKGDIPEGYSVSREKKERFSLILESASTNQTSMYLCASSLGGVNTEAFFGQGTRLTVV.

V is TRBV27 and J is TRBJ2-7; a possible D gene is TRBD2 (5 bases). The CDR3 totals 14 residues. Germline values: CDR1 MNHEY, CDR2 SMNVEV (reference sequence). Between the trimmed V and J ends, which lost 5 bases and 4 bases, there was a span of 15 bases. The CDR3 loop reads CASSPRLGAYEQYF. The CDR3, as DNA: TGTGCCAGCAGTCCTAGGTTGGGAGCGTACGAGCAGTACTTC.

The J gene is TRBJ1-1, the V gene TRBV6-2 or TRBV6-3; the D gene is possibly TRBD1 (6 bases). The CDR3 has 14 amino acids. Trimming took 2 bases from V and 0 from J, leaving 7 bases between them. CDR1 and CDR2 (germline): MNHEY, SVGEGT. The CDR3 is CASSYPGVNTEAFF. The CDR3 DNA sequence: TGTGCCAGCAGTTACCCAGGGGTGAACACTGAAGCTTTCTTT.

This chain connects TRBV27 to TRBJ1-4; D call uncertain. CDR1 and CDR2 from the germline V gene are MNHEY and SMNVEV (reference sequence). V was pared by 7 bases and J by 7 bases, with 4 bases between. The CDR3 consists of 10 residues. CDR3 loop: CASISEKLFF. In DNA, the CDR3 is TGTGCCAGCATTAGTGAAAAACTGTTTTTT.

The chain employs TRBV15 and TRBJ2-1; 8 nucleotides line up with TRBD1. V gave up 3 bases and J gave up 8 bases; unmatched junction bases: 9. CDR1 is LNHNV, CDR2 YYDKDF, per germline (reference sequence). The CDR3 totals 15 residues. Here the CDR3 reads CATSSGQGAFYEQFF. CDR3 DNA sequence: TGTGCCACCAGCAGTGGGCAGGGGGCTTTTTATGAGCAGTTCTTC.

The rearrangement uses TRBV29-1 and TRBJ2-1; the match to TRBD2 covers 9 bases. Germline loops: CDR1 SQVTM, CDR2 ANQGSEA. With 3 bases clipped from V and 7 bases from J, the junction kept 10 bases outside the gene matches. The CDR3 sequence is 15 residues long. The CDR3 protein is CSVDLSGRIKNEQFF. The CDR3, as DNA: TGCAGCGTTGATTTGAGCGGGAGGATTAAAAATGAGCAGTTCTTC.

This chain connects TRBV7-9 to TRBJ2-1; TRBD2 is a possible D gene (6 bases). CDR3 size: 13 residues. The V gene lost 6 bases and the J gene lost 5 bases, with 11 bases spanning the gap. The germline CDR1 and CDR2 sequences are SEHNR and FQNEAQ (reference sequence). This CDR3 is CASRTGGDNEQFF. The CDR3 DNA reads TGTGCCAGCAGAACAGGCGGGGACAATGAGCAGTTCTTC.

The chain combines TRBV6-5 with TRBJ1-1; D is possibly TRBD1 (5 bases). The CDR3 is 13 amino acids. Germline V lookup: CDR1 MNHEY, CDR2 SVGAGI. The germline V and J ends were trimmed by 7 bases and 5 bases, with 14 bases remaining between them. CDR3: CASNRREGTEAFF. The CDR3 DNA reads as TGTGCCAGCAATAGGAGGGAGGGGACTGAAGCTTTCTTT.

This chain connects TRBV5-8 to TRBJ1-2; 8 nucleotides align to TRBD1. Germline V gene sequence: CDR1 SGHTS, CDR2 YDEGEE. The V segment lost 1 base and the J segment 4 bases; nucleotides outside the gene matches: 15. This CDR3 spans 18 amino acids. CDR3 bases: TGTGCCAGCAGCTTGCGAGGCAGGGGGCGCAGTTACGGCTATGGCTACACCTTC. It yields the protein CASSLRGRGRSYGYGYTF.

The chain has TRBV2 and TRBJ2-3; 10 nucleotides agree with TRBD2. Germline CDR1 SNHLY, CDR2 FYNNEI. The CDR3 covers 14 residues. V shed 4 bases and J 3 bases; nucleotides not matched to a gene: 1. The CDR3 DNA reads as TGTGCCAGCAGTGTTAGCGGGGGGACAGATACGCAGTATTTT. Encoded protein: CASSVSGGTDTQYF.

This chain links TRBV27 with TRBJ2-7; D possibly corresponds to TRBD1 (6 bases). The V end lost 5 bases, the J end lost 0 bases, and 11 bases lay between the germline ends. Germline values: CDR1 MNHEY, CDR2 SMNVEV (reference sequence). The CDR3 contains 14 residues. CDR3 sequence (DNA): TGTGCCAGCAGTCCACAGGGTATCTCCTACGAGCAGTACTTC. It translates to CASSPQGISYEQYF.